Listed below are T cell receptor beta chains from one sample, sequenced in a study of cytomegalovirus exposure and HLA in healthy donors. The method was immunoSEQ multiplex PCR; TCRdb's version includes in-frame clones alone and lacks a portion of them. The sample holds roughly 180,000 clones, about 85% seen once. The specimen sequenced was PBMCs. These receptors were collected from a girl aged 5-17 years in good health and CMV-seropositive. CDR3s include the opening cysteine and the closing phenylalanine or tryptophan. D genes are given only for firm matches. Some rows have no size entry. The others give once, few or many, or a class for an expanded clone.

v_call	d_call	j_call	clone_size	cdr3_aa	cdr3_nt
TRBV5-8	TRBD1	TRBJ1-2	.	CASQRSFGDSLYGYTF	TGTGCCAGCCAGAGGTCATTTGGGGACAGCCTCTATGGCTACACCTTC
TRBV6-1	TRBD2	TRBJ2-1	.	CASSDMAGGGWNEQFF	TGTGCCAGCAGTGACATGGCGGGAGGGGGGTGGAATGAGCAGTTCTTC
TRBV5-5	TRBD1	TRBJ1-2	.	CASSSIDRQGTDGYTF	TGTGCCAGCAGCTCCATAGACCGACAGGGGACGGATGGCTACACCTTC
TRBV10-3	TRBD2	TRBJ2-5	.	CAISTGGETQYF	TGTGCCATCAGTACGGGAGGGGAGACCCAGTACTTC
TRBV6-6	TRBD1	TRBJ1-3	.	CASSSLDRAGNTIYF	TGTGCCAGCAGTAGTCTGGACAGGGCTGGAAACACCATATATTTT
TRBV2	.	TRBJ1-4	few	CASSVERVEKLFF	TGTGCCAGCAGTGTAGAGCGGGTTGAAAAACTGTTTTTT
TRBV2	TRBD2	TRBJ2-1	.	CATKGGRDNEQFF	TGTGCCACCAAAGGCGGGAGGGACAATGAGCAGTTCTTC
TRBV6-6	.	TRBJ1-5	.	CASSQLYGQGNQPQHF	TGTGCCAGCAGTCAATTGTACGGACAAGGTAATCAGCCCCAGCATTTT
TRBV5-4	.	TRBJ2-5	.	CASSLALAQETQYF	TGTGCCAGCAGCTTGGCCCTAGCCCAAGAGACCCAGTACTTC
TRBV14	.	TRBJ2-3	.	CASSREVSPTDTQYF	TGTGCCAGCAGCAGAGAGGTATCACCCACAGATACGCAGTATTTT
TRBV19	.	TRBJ2-3	few	CASSIVLAKGADTQYF	TGTGCCAGTAGTATAGTACTAGCCAAAGGGGCAGATACGCAGTATTTT
TRBV6-1	TRBD1	TRBJ1-2	.	CASSGDRGYGYTF	TGTGCCAGCAGTGGGGACAGGGGCTATGGCTACACCTTC
TRBV18	.	TRBJ1-1	.	CASSPGGDEAFF	TGTGCCAGCTCACCCGGAGGAGATGAAGCTTTCTTT
TRBV29-1	TRBD2	TRBJ2-3	few	CSVGQLLSGSGTDTQYF	TGCAGCGTAGGACAGCTGCTTAGCGGGAGTGGCACAGATACGCAGTATTTT
TRBV13	.	TRBJ2-7	once	CASSLGLGGNGYEQYF	TGTGCCAGCAGCTTAGGCCTTGGCGGGAACGGGTACGAGCAGTACTTC
TRBV10-3	TRBD2	TRBJ2-7	once	CAISDKLGGRRSYEQYF	TGTGCCATCAGTGACAAATTGGGGGGGAGGCGGTCCTACGAGCAGTACTTC
TRBV11-2	.	TRBJ2-1	.	CASSLAGTYNEQFF	TGTGCCAGCAGCTTGGCAGGGACCTACAATGAGCAGTTCTTC
TRBV5-1	TRBD1	TRBJ2-5	.	CASSTDRGRQETQYF	TGCGCCAGCAGCACCGACAGGGGGCGGCAAGAGACCCAGTACTTC
TRBV30	.	TRBJ1-2	once	CAWNMGLINYGYTF	TGTGCCTGGAACATGGGCCTTATTAACTATGGCTACACCTTC
TRBV28	.	TRBJ2-7	.	CASVDGGVHEQYF	TGTGCCAGCGTTGATGGAGGGGTTCACGAGCAGTACTTC
TRBV7-9	TRBD2	TRBJ2-1	few	CASSLTGLAADNEQFF	TGTGCCAGCAGCTTAACAGGACTAGCGGCCGACAATGAGCAGTTCTTC
TRBV2	TRBD1	TRBJ1-5	few	CASSGGTGGGNQPQHF	TGTGCCAGCTCGGGGGGCACAGGGGGAGGCAATCAGCCCCAGCATTTT
TRBV27	.	TRBJ1-1	.	CASSPSGNTEAFF	TGTGCCAGCAGTCCCTCCGGGAACACTGAAGCTTTCTTT
TRBV7-9	.	TRBJ1-1	.	CASSFRDDRGTEAFF	TGTGCCAGCAGCTTCAGAGACGACAGAGGCACTGAAGCTTTCTTT
TRBV28	.	TRBJ1-3	.	CASSSPLATTGNTIYF	TGTGCCAGCAGTTCCCCCCTGGCAACGACTGGAAACACCATATATTTT
TRBV10-1	.	TRBJ2-7	.	CASSEGAQYEQYF	TGCGCCAGCAGTGAAGGGGCCCAATACGAGCAGTACTTC
TRBV4-1	TRBD1	TRBJ2-7	.	CASSQGQGASYEQYF	TGCGCCAGCAGCCAAGGGCAGGGGGCCTCCTACGAGCAGTACTTC
TRBV12-5	.	TRBJ2-3	.	CASGLGKGTQYF	TGTGCTAGTGGTTTGGGGAAGGGGACGCAGTATTTT
TRBV7-2	TRBD2	TRBJ2-1	.	CASSLGGSGRDEQFF	TGTGCCAGCAGCTTAGGTGGTAGCGGGAGGGATGAGCAGTTCTTC
TRBV6-5	.	TRBJ1-5	.	CASSSGQAQHF	TGTGCCAGCAGTTCTGGCCAGGCCCAGCATTTT
TRBV11-2	TRBD1	TRBJ2-7	.	CASSQDRGPYEQYF	TGTGCCAGCAGCCAAGACAGGGGACCCTACGAGCAGTACTTC
TRBV5-1	.	TRBJ1-1	.	CASPGNTEAFF	TGCGCCAGCCCAGGGAATACTGAAGCTTTCTTT
TRBV6-5	TRBD1	TRBJ2-7	.	CASSGQGGEQYF	TGTGCCAGCAGTGGACAGGGGGGCGAGCAGTACTTC
TRBV18	TRBD2	TRBJ2-1	once	CASSPSAGEQFF	TGTGCCAGCTCACCCTCAGCGGGGGAGCAGTTCTTC
TRBV5-4	.	TRBJ2-1	once	CASSTRTDYNEQFF	TGTGCCAGCAGCACCCGGACAGATTACAATGAGCAGTTCTTC
TRBV19	TRBD1	TRBJ1-1	once	CASSIRDVTGQDTEAFF	TGTGCCAGTAGTATAAGAGACGTGACAGGGCAGGACACTGAAGCTTTCTTT
TRBV4-3	.	TRBJ2-1	once	CASSLSTEGEQFF	TGCGCCAGCAGCCTTTCCACTGAGGGTGAGCAGTTCTTC
TRBV27	TRBD2	TRBJ2-3	.	CASSTLAGRYNTDTQYF	TGTGCCAGCAGTACACTAGCGGGCCGCTACAACACAGATACGCAGTATTTT
TRBV5-1	.	TRBJ1-2	.	CASSYTADYGYTF	TGCGCCAGCAGTTACACAGCCGACTATGGCTACACCTTC
TRBV10-3	.	TRBJ1-5	.	CAISDPTGIMGQPQHF	TGTGCCATCAGTGACCCGACAGGTATAATGGGTCAGCCCCAGCATTTT
TRBV7-6	.	TRBJ2-5	.	CASSLAPPGETQYF	TGTGCCAGCAGCTTAGCGCCCCCGGGAGAGACCCAGTACTTC
TRBV6-1	TRBD2	TRBJ2-1	.	CASSAREGSYNEQFF	TGTGCCAGCAGTGCGCGGGAGGGGAGCTACAATGAGCAGTTCTTC
TRBV30	.	TRBJ2-7	.	CAWSIEYVYEQYF	TGTGCCTGGAGTATAGAGTACGTGTACGAGCAGTACTTC
TRBV7-6	.	TRBJ1-5	.	CASSPRGYFGPQHF	TGTGCCAGCAGCCCGAGGGGGTACTTTGGCCCCCAGCATTTT
TRBV4-1	.	TRBJ1-4	.	CASSPGLRPNEKLFF	TGCGCCAGCAGCCCCGGACTTCGCCCTAATGAAAAACTGTTTTTT
TRBV7-9	TRBD2	TRBJ2-3	few	CASSRGLAGRTDTQYF	TGTGCCAGCAGCCGTGGACTAGCGGGACGAACAGATACGCAGTATTTT
TRBV4-3	TRBD2	TRBJ2-1	.	CASSQVVASGGSYNEQFF	TGCGCCAGCAGCCAAGTAGTGGCTAGCGGAGGGAGCTACAATGAGCAGTTCTTC
TRBV15	.	TRBJ1-4	.	CATSRDYKGTLPRLTPLF	TGTGCCACCAGCAGAGATTATAAGGGGACTCTGCCCCGACTAACCCCTCTTTTT
TRBV30	TRBD2	TRBJ2-1	few	CALVETSGYNEQFF	TGTGCCCTAGTAGAGACTAGCGGTTACAATGAGCAGTTCTTC
TRBV4-1	TRBD1	TRBJ1-1	.	CASSQDWTGNTEAFF	TGCGCCAGCAGCCAAGATTGGACAGGGAACACTGAAGCTTTCTTT
TRBV2	TRBD2	TRBJ2-5	.	CASTPWTSVQETQYF	TGTGCCAGCACCCCCTGGACTAGCGTCCAAGAGACCCAGTACTTC
TRBV14	.	TRBJ1-4	few	CASSLSGGGLNEKLFF	TGTGCCAGCAGCCTCTCCGGGGGAGGTCTTAATGAAAAACTGTTTTTT
TRBV29-1	TRBD1	TRBJ1-4	few	CSARDRGEKLFF	TGCAGCGCCCGGGACAGGGGTGAAAAACTGTTTTTT